This T cell receptor (beta chain) appears in the sequencing data of a study of shared clonotypes between healthy human individuals. The V and J ends lost 6 bases and 9 bases, in that order; junction bases with no gene match: 7. Per the germline V gene, CDR1 is MDHEN and CDR2 is SYDVKM. The CDR3 consists of 14 residues. This clone was found once. Every immunoSEQ plate was one replicate of a subset's evenly spread DNA. Profiled with immunoSEQ multiplex PCR; TCRdb holds only in-frame clones, not every one. Found here are about 1.1 million clones, approximately 75% of them singletons; the top ten hold 0.89%.

The chain joins TRBV28 to TRBJ1-6; 8 bases match TRBD1. The sequence derives from a man younger than 30 in good health. Some clones in this sample may be carry-over from other donors' samples. Sequencing was carried out using memory CD4+ T cells from PBMCs. Described subset: CD45RA-negative fraction. CDR3 protein: CASRPTGAGSPLHF. In DNA form, the CDR3 reads TGTGCCAGCAGGCCGACAGGGGCGGGTTCACCCCTCCACTTT.